The rows below give T cell receptor beta chains drawn from one sample of a study of shared clonotypes between healthy human individuals. Sequencing was performed with immunoSEQ multiplex PCR; in TCRdb, only in-frame clones are kept and a portion is missing. Of 2.3 million or so clones listed, 80% to 95% are singletons. Sequencing input: naive CD4+ T cells from PBMCs. The receptors come from a man between 18 and 35 years old in good health. Some clones in this sample may be carry-over from other donors' samples. Both conserved end residues are part of each CDR3. D genes are given only for firm matches. Some rows have no size entry. The others give once, few or many, or a class for an expanded clone.

TRBJ1-2	-	TRBV28	once	TGTGCCAGCAGTCCCCCGGGAGGGATAGGCTACACCTTC	CASSPPGGIGYTF
TRBJ1-5	-	TRBV27	once	TGTGCCAGCAGTTTCGTAAGGGATAGCAATCAGCCCCAGCATTTT	CASSFVRDSNQPQHF
TRBJ2-2	-	TRBV7-3	-	TGTGCCAGCAGCGTTGCCACGGGAACCGGGGAGCTGTTTTTT	CASSVATGTGELFF
TRBJ2-1	-	TRBV5-1	-	TGCGCCAGCAGCTTGGTGGGGTTCCCCTCCTACAATGAGCAGTTCTTC	CASSLVGFPSYNEQFF
TRBJ1-2	-	TRBV7-2	-	TGTGCCAGCAGCTCGGATTCGTATGGCTACACCTTC	CASSSDSYGYTF
TRBJ2-1	-	TRBV5-1	-	TGCGCCAGCAGCTTACACCCCCCCGACAATGAGCAGTTCTTC	CASSLHPPDNEQFF
TRBJ2-7	-	TRBV20-1	-	TGCAGTGCATCCTTTGTAGAAGGCTTC	CSASFVEGF
TRBJ2-7	-	TRBV14	-	TGTGCCAGCAGCCAGACCGGGACACGGACTTTTGAGCAGTACTTC	CASSQTGTRTFEQYF
TRBJ2-2	-	TRBV7-2	-	TGTGCCAGCATGCCCCCGGGCTACTACACCGGGGAGCTGTTTTTT	CASMPPGYYTGELFF
TRBJ2-2	TRBD2	TRBV5-1	-	TGCGCCAGCAGCTCACTAGCGGGTAACACCGGGGAGCTGTTTTTT	CASSSLAGNTGELFF
TRBJ1-1	-	TRBV10-3	-	TGTGCCACTTTGAGAGGGGTGAACACTGAAGCTTTCTTT	CATLRGVNTEAFF
TRBJ2-2	-	TRBV11-2	-	TGTGCCAGCAGCTCCGGACTAATCGCGAACACCGGGGAGCTGTTTTTT	CASSSGLIANTGELFF
TRBJ1-3	TRBD1	TRBV7-3	-	TGTGCCAGCAGCCCAGGACAGGGCTCACCGAGTGGAAACACCATATATTTT	CASSPGQGSPSGNTIYF
TRBJ2-2	TRBD1	TRBV19	-	TGTGCCAGTAGTAACCAAGGGGGCGTGAACACCGGGGAGCTGTTTTTT	CASSNQGGVNTGELFF
TRBJ1-5	-	TRBV29-1	few	TGCAGCGTTGCTACTCGGGAGCGCAATCAGCCCCAGCATTTT	CSVATRERNQPQHF
TRBJ1-1	-	TRBV2	once	TGTGCCAGCAGTACAATTGGGGTCACTGAAGCTTTCTTT	CASSTIGVTEAFF
TRBJ2-1	TRBD2	TRBV18	-	TGTGCCAGCTCACCACGCCGGACTAGCGGCTCCTACAATGAGCAGTTCTTC	CASSPRRTSGSYNEQFF
TRBJ2-5	TRBD1	TRBV14	-	TGTGCCAGCAGCCCGGACAGGGGGCGTTGGCAAGAGACCCAGTACTTC	CASSPDRGRWQETQYF
TRBJ2-3	TRBD2	TRBV5-1	-	TGCGCCAGCAGCGTGAACTCAGCGGGGAGCACAGATACGCAGTATTTT	CASSVNSAGSTDTQYF
TRBJ1-1	-	TRBV29-1	-	TGCAGCGTTGAAAACGGTTGGAACACTGAAGCTTTCTTT	CSVENGWNTEAFF
TRBJ2-7	TRBD2	TRBV6-1	-	TGTGCCAGCAGTGCCGGGACTAGCTTCTACGAGCAGTACTTC	CASSAGTSFYEQYF
TRBJ1-3	-	TRBV18	-	TGTGCCAGCTCACCAGGTGTTGGCCTTTCTGGAAACACCATATATTTT	CASSPGVGLSGNTIYF
TRBJ2-7	TRBD1	TRBV29-1	-	TGCAGCGTTGAAAAGGGACAGGGGTACGAGCAGTACTTC	CSVEKGQGYEQYF
TRBJ2-7	-	TRBV5-6	-	TGTGCCAGCAGCTTTGGTCTTGCACAGGGAGGACACGAGCAGTACTTC	CASSFGLAQGGHEQYF
TRBJ1-2	TRBD1	TRBV28	few	TGTGCCAGCAGTCGACAGGGATTCTATGGCTACACCTTC	CASSRQGFYGYTF
TRBJ2-7	-	TRBV14	-	TGTGCCAGCAGCCAAAGGAGAGAAAGCGAGCAGTACTTC	CASSQRRESEQYF
TRBJ1-2	-	TRBV28	few	TGTGCCAGCAGTACTAGACCCGCTGGCTACACCTTC	CASSTRPAGYTF
TRBJ2-7	TRBD1	TRBV7-2	once	TGTGCCAGCAGCATTCGGACAGGGGTCTACGAGCAGTACTTC	CASSIRTGVYEQYF
TRBJ1-2	-	TRBV11-2	-	TGTGCCAGCAGCCCCGGGGCGGGGTATGGCTACACCTTC	CASSPGAGYGYTF
TRBJ2-7	TRBD1	TRBV2	-	TGTGCCAGCAGTGAGAAGGGGACAGGGACCTACGAGCAGTACTTC	CASSEKGTGTYEQYF
TRBJ1-3	-	TRBV5-6	once	TGTGCCAGGGGACACCGGGACGCAGGGGACCCAAACACCATATATTTT	CARGHRDAGDPNTIYF
TRBJ1-1	-	TRBV5-1	-	TGCGCCAGCAGCGCGATGGAGGACACTGAAGCTTTCTTT	CASSAMEDTEAFF
TRBJ2-3	TRBD2	TRBV29-1	-	TGCAGCGTTTCCGGGACTAGCAGGCGCACAGATACGCAGTATTTT	CSVSGTSRRTDTQYF
TRBJ1-5	-	TRBV6-6	-	TGTGCCAGCATTAAGCGAGACAGTTCCAATCAGCCCCAGCATTTT	CASIKRDSSNQPQHF
TRBJ2-3	-	TRBV27	-	TGTGCCAGCAGTTTACAGTCGGGCTCCACAGATACGCAGTATTTT	CASSLQSGSTDTQYF
TRBJ2-1	TRBD1	TRBV10-1	-	TGCGCCAGAGTGGGGAGACAGGGCAATGAGCAGTTCTTC	CARVGRQGNEQFF
TRBJ2-2	TRBD1	TRBV5-4	-	TGTGCCAGCAGCGTCCGCCGTAACAGGGGGCTACTGAACACCGGGGAGCTGTTTTTT	CASSVRRNRGLLNTGELFF
TRBJ2-7	TRBD2	TRBV10-1	-	TGCGCCAGCAGTCATAGCGGGCCCCCCGGTAACGAGCAGTACTTC	CASSHSGPPGNEQYF
TRBJ2-3	-	TRBV19	once	TGTGCCAGTAGTACAGGGCCGAGAAGCACAGATACGCAGTATTTT	CASSTGPRSTDTQYF